This record concerns one T cell receptor beta chain sequence. Antigen: not known. Here immunoSEQ multiplex PCR was the method, and the copy in TCRdb shows in-frame clones only, minus some. The sample has tens of thousands of clones, about 93% seen once. This specimen comes from a study of OX40 agonist ivuxolimab in advanced cancers. The CDR3 runs 14 residues. CDR1 SNHLY and CDR2 FYNNEI come from the germline V gene. Germline trimming cut 8 bases from V and 5 bases from J; bases unmatched to any gene: 8. General study findings and limits: It was also the case that some nonresponders had low normalized T-cell clonal expansion. At 0.1 to 3.0 mg/kg, clonal expansion of CD4+ and CD8+ blood T cells had occurred by week 6. With doses of 0.1-3.0 mg/kg, partial responders showed among the lowest clonal expansion.

This TCR derives from an adult with an advanced solid tumor such as melanoma, head and neck, liver or kidney cancer. The J gene is TRBJ2-5, the V gene TRBV2, with TRBD1 identical over 10 bases. The specimen was CD4+ or CD8+ T cells sorted from blood, collected in a trial of the OX40 agonist ivuxolimab. CDR3 amino acids: CASGSTGGRETQYF. The CDR3 nucleotides read TGTGCCAGCGGATCGACAGGGGGCAGGGAGACCCAGTACTTC.